The 12 T cell receptor beta chains below were found in one sample sequenced in a study of blood T cell repertoires in COVID-19. TCRdb's table, derived via immunoSEQ multiplex PCR, lists solely in-frame clones and lacks some. The data show some 210,000 clones, over 75% seen once. The sequenced material came from PBMCs or T cells enriched from blood (not recorded which). The receptors were sampled from a man aged 40-49 years who had recovered from COVID-19.

The table lists this clone with a few counts. The V call is TRBV3-1 (or the pseudogene TRBV3-2), the J call TRBJ1-1; no clear D. This CDR3 contains 13 residues. Germline V lookup: CDR1 LGHDT, CDR2 YNNKEL (reference sequence). V was clipped by 4 bases and J by 1 base, with 7 bases between them. Here the CDR3 DNA reads TGTGCCAGCAGCCGAAACACGAACACTGAAGCTTTCTTT. It specifies CASSRNTNTEAFF.

V gene TRBV19 combines with J gene TRBJ2-3; 7 positions match TRBD2. Germline lookup yields CDR1 LNHDA and CDR2 SQIVND (reference sequence). The junction had 4 bases not matched to a gene; V was cut back by 6 bases and J by 1 base. The CDR3 length is 14 residues. The CDR3 DNA is TGTGCCAGTAGATGGGGGGGAGGCACAGATACGCAGTATTTT. It translates to CASRWGGGTDTQYF.

The genes are TRBV30 and TRBJ1-5, with 9 bases aligning to TRBD1. J gave up 2 bases and V 5 bases, and 4 bases lay outside the gene matches. Germline V gene sequence: CDR1 GTSNPN, CDR2 SVGIG (reference sequence). The CDR3 is 14 residues long. CDR3 residues: CAWATGGGNQPQHF. Written as DNA, the CDR3 is TGTGCCTGGGCGACAGGGGGTGGCAATCAGCCCCAGCATTTT.

The V and J genes are TRBV11-3 and TRBJ2-7, with a tentative D call TRBD2 (5 bases). The CDR3 is 14 residues long. Germline values: CDR1 SGHNT, CDR2 YENEEA. The V and J ends lost 5 bases and 5 bases respectively, with 16 bases between them. The CDR3, as DNA: TGTGCCAGCAGCCCTGCGGGCCTCCTGAACGAGCAGTACTTC. It encodes CASSPAGLLNEQYF.

J is TRBJ1-5 and V is TRBV18; the D gene is possibly TRBD1 (5 bases). The CDR3 length is 16 residues. V was pared by 1 base and J by 6 bases, with 16 bases between. Germline CDR1 reads KGHSH; CDR2 reads LQKENI. The CDR3 region is CASSPRALDTGQPQHF. The CDR3 bases are TGTGCCAGCTCACCACGAGCCCTGGACACGGGTCAGCCCCAGCATTTT.

The rearrangement links TRBV30 to TRBJ2-3; possible D gene TRBD2, 6 bases. Trimming took 1 base from V and 2 from J, leaving 13 bases between them. This CDR3 has 15 residues. Germline V gene lookup returns CDR1 GTSNPN and CDR2 SVGIG (reference sequence). CDR3 in amino acids: CAWSGTSRYTDTQYF. CDR3 DNA: TGTGCCTGGAGTGGAACTAGCAGATACACAGATACGCAGTATTTT.

The V and J genes are TRBV11-2 and TRBJ2-7; TRBD2 matches 10 bases. This CDR3 is built from 15 residues. V lost 1 base, J lost 5 bases, and 5 bases stayed unmatched. The germline V gene has CDR1 SGHAT and CDR2 FQNNGV. The CDR3 nucleotides read TGTGCCAGCAGCTTAGTCGCTAGCGGGAGCGACGAGCAGTACTTC. Protein sequence: CASSLVASGSDEQYF.

In DNA form, the CDR3 reads TGTGCCAGCAGCCTTTCCGGGACAAGCACAGATACGCAGTATTTT. It encodes CASSLSGTSTDTQYF. The rearrangement joins TRBV6-4 to TRBJ2-3, with a possible D match to TRBD1 (6 bases). The CDR3 runs to 15 residues. CDR1 MRHNA and CDR2 SNTAGT come from the germline V gene. V dropped 6 bases and J dropped 0 bases, with 13 bases sitting between them.

This rearrangement joins TRBV2 to TRBJ1-2; no firm D call. The CDR3 runs to 15 residues. V was pared by 4 bases and J by 6 bases, with 18 bases between. Germline values: CDR1 SNHLY, CDR2 FYNNEI. CDR3 in amino acids: CASSVIPNPLNGYTF. CDR3 bases: TGTGCCAGCAGTGTGATCCCTAACCCGTTAAATGGCTACACCTTC.

The chain combines TRBV2 with TRBJ2-1; 9 nucleotides line up with TRBD2. CDR3 length: 16 residues. CDR1 is SNHLY and CDR2 is FYNNEI in the germline V gene. Losses at the gene ends were 5 bases for V and 7 bases for J; bases not matched to a gene: 12. The CDR3 here is CASSPGLARASNEQFF. CDR3 DNA sequence: TGTGCCAGCAGTCCAGGACTAGCGAGAGCCTCTAATGAGCAGTTCTTC. Full variable domain (missing parts from reference TRBV2 and TRBJ2-1): EPEVTQTPSHQVTQMGQEVILRCVPISNHLYFYWYRQILGQKVEFLVSFYNNEISEKSEIFDDQFSVERPDGSNFTLKIRSTKLEDSAMYFCASSPGLARASNEQFFGPGTRLTVL.

This chain links TRBV5-1 with TRBJ1-1, with D possibly matching TRBD1 (6 bases). The CDR3 has 13 residues. CDR1 is SGHRS, CDR2 YFSETQ, per germline. V lost 5 bases, J lost 5 bases, and 13 bases lay in between. CDR3 DNA sequence: TGCGCCAGCAGAACGGGACAATTGACTGAAGCTTTCTTT. This sequence encodes CASRTGQLTEAFF.

This clone was counted only a few times. The V and J genes are TRBV3-1 (or the pseudogene TRBV3-2) and TRBJ1-4, with 8 nucleotides matching TRBD1. The CDR3 length is 17 residues. Trimming at V came to 0 bases and at J to 0 bases, leaving 3 bases not matched to a gene. Germline V gene sequence: CDR1 LGHDT, CDR2 YNNKEL (reference sequence). CDR3 nucleotides: TGTGCCAGCAGCCAAGAGGGACAGGTCCCAACTAATGAAAAACTGTTTTTT. Residues: CASSQEGQVPTNEKLFF.